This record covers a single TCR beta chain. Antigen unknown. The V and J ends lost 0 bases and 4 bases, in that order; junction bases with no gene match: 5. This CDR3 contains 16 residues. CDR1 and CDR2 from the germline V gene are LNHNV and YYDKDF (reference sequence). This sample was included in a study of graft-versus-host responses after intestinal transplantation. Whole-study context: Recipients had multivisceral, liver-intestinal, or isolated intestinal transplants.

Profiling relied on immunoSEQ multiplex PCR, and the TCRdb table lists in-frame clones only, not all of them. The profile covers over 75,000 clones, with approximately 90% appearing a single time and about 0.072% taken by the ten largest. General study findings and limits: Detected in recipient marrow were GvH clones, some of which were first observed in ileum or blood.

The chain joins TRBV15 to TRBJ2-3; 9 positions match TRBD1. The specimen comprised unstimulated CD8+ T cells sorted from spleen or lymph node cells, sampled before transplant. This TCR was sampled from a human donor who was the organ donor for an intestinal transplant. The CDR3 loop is CATSRDQGTGPDTQYF. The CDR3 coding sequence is TGTGCCACCAGCAGAGATCAGGGGACAGGGCCAGATACGCAGTATTTT.